The text below deals with one T cell receptor (beta chain). Germline assignment: CDR1 DFQATT and CDR2 SNEGSKA (reference sequence). The CDR3 is made up of 16 amino acids. V was pared by 5 bases and J by 5 bases, with 16 bases of the junction left unmatched. This sample was taken from a study of T-cell reconstitution after alpha-beta-depleted transplantation in children. Unique molecular identifiers featured in how the TCRbeta library was prepared. TCRdb passed the PCR reads through MiXCR, listing each CDR3 protein once. The sample records about 340,000 distinct CDR3 sequences, less than 15% being singletons.

The rearrangement uses TRBV20-1 and TRBJ2-3, with 7 bases aligning to TRBD2. The specimen comprised PBMCs, sampled from the stem cell graft. This sequence originates from a human donor who donated a stem cell graft to a child with Fanconi anemia. CDR3 amino acids: CSAPLGGTPRGDTQYF. DNA for the CDR3: TGCAGTGCTCCCCTCGGGGGGACTCCCCGGGGAGATACGCAGTATTTT.